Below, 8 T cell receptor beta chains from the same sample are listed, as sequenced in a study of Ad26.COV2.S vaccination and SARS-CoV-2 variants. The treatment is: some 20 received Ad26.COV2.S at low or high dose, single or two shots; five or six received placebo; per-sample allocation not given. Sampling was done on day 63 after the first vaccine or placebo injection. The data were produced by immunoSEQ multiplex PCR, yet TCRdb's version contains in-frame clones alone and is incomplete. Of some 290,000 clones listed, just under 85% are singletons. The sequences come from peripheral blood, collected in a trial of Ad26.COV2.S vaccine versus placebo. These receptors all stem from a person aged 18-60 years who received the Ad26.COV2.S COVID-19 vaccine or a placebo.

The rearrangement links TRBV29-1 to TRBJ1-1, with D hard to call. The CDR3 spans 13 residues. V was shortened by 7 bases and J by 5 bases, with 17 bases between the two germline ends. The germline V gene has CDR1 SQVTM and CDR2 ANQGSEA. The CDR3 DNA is TGCAGCGCCGTGGGCCCCCAAAATACTGAAGCTTTCTTT. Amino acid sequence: CSAVGPQNTEAFF. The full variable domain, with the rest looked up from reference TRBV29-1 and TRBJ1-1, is SAVISQKPSRDICQRGTSLTIQCQVDSQVTMMFWYRQQPGQSLTLIATANQGSEATYESGFVIDKFPISRPNLTFSTLTVSNMSPEDSSIYLCSAVGPQNTEAFFGQGTRLTVV.

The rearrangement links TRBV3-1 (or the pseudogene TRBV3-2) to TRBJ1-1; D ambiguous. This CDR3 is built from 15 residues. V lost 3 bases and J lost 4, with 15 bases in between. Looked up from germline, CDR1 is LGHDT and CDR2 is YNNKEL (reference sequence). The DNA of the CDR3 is TGTGCCAGCAGCCAGGGTGATTCTCGGGCCACTGAAGCTTTCTTT. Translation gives CASSQGDSRATEAFF.

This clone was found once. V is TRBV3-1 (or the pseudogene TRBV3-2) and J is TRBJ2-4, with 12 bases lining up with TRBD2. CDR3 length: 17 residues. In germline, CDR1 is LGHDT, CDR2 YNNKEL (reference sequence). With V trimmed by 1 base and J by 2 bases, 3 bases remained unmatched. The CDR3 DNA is TGTGCCAGCAGCCAAGGACTAGCGGGGGTTACCAAAAACATTCAGTACTTC. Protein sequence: CASSQGLAGVTKNIQYF.

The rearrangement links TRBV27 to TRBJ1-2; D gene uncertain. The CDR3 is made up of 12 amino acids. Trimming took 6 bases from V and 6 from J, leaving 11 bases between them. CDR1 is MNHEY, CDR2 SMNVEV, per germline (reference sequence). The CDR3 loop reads CASSPGRHGYTF. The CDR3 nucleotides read TGTGCCAGCAGCCCCGGGAGGCATGGCTACACCTTC.

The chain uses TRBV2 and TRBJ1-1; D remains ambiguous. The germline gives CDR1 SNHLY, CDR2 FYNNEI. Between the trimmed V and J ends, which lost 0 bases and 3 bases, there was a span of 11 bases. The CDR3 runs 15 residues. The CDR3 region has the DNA TGTGCCAGCAGTGAAGCGGGCGCGGCTTACACTGAAGCTTTCTTT. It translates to CASSEAGAAYTEAFF.

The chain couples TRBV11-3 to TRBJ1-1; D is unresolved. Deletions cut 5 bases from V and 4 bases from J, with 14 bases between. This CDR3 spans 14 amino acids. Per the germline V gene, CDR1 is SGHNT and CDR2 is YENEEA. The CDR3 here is CASSPRSQSTEAFF. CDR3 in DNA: TGTGCCAGCAGCCCACGCTCTCAATCCACTGAAGCTTTCTTT.

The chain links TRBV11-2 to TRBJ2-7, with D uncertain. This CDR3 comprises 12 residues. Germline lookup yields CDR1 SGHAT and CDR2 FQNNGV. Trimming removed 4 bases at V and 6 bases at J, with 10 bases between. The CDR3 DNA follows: TGTGCCAGCAGCTACACATTACTCGAGCAGTACTTC. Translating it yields CASSYTLLEQYF.

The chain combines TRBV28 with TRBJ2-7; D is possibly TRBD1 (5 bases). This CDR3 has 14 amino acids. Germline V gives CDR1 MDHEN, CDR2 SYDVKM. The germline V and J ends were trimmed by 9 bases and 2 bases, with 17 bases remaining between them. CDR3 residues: CASKTRTGTYEQYF. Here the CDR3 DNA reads TGTGCCAGTAAAACTCGCACAGGCACCTACGAGCAGTACTTC.